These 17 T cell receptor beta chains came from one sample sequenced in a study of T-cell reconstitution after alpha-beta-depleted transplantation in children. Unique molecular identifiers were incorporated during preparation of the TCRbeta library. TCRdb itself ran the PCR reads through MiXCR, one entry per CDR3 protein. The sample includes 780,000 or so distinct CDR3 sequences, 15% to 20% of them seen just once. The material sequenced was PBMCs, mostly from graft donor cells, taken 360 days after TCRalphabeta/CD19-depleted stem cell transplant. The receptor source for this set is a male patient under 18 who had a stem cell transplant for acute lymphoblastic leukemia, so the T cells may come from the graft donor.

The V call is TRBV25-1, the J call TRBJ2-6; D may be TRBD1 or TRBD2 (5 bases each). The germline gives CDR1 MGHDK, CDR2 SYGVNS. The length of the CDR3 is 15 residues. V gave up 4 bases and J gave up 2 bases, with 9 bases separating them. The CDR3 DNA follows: TGTGCCAGCAGTGGGGACGGAACTGGGGCCAACGTCCTGACTTTC. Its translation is CASSGDGTGANVLTF.

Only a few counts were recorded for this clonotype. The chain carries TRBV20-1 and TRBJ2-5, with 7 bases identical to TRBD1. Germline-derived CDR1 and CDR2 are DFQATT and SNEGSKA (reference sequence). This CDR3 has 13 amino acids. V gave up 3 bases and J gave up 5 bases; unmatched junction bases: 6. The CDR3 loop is CSASTGDGETQYF. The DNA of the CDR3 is TGCAGTGCTAGCACAGGGGATGGCGAGACCCAGTACTTC.

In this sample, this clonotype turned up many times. In DNA form, the CDR3 reads TGTGCCAGCAGACCTCAACTAGCTGCCGGCTCCTACGAGCAGTACTTC. Translating it yields CASRPQLAAGSYEQYF. The genes are TRBV3-1 and TRBJ2-7; D possibly corresponds to TRBD2 (6 bases). V was cut by 6 bases and J by 0 bases, with 18 bases left in between. This CDR3 is 16 amino acids long. Germline CDR1 is LGHDT and CDR2 is YNNKEL (reference sequence).

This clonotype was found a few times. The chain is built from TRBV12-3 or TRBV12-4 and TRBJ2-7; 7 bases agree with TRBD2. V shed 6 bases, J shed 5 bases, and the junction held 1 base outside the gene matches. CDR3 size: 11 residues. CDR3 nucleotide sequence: TGTGCCAGCAGGCGGGAGAACGAGCAGTACTTC. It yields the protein CASRRENEQYF.

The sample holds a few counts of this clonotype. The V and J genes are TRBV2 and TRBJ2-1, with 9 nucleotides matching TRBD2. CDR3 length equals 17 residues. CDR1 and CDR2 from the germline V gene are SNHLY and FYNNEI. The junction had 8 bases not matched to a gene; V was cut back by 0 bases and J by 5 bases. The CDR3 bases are TGTGCCAGCAGTGAAGCGTTAGGACTAGCGCAGAACAATGAGCAGTTCTTC. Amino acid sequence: CASSEALGLAQNNEQFF.

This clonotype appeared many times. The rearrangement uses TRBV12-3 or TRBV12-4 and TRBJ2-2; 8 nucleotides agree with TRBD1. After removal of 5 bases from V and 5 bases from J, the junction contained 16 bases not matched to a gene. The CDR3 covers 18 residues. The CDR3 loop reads CASSPQGGRRGRTGELFF. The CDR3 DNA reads TGTGCCAGCAGTCCACAGGGGGGAAGGCGGGGCCGGACCGGGGAGCTGTTTTTT.

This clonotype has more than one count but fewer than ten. The CDR3 bases are TGCGCCAGCAGACCCAATACTGGCGGAGGGAGCACAGATACGCAGTATTTT. Translating gives CASRPNTGGGSTDTQYF. J is TRBJ2-3 and V is TRBV4-1, with D possibly being TRBD2 (6 bases). V lost 6 bases and J lost 0, with 19 bases in between. CDR3 length: 17 amino acids. CDR1 and CDR2 (germline): MGHRA, YSYEKL.

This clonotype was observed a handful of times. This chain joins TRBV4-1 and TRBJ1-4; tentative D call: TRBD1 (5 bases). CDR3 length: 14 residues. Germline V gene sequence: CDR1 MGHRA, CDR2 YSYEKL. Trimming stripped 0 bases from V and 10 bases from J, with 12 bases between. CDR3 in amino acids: CASSQESRDGKLFF. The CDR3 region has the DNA TGCGCCAGCAGCCAAGAGTCCCGGGACGGAAAACTGTTTTTT.

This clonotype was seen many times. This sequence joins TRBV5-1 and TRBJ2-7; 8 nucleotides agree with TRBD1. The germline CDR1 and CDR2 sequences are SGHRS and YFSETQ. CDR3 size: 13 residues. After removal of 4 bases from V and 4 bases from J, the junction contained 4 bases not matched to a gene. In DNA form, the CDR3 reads TGCGCCAGCAGCGCGGACAGGGCATACGAGCAGTACTTC. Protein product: CASSADRAYEQYF. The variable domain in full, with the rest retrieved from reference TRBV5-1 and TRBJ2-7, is KAGVTQTPRYLIKTRGQQVTLSCSPISGHRSVSWYQQTPGQGLQFLFEYFSETQRNKGNFPGRFSGRQFSNSRSEMNVSTLELGDSALYLCASSADRAYEQYFGPGTRLTVT.

The CDR3 DNA reads TGCGCCAGCAGCCAAGGTCCGGGATCCTACGAGCAGTACTTC. The encoded protein is CASSQGPGSYEQYF. V and J are TRBV4-1 and TRBJ2-7; possibly TRBD2 for D (5 bases). Germline V gene data show CDR1 as MGHRA and CDR2 as YSYEKL. CDR3 size: 14 residues. V was cut by 1 base and J by 1 base, with 8 bases left in between.

CDR3 amino acids: CASSRDREGGRETQYF. In DNA, the CDR3 is TGTGCCAGCAGCAGGGACAGGGAGGGAGGTCGAGAGACCCAGTACTTC. The chain employs TRBV21-1 and TRBJ2-5; the DNA was not compared with TRBD1, the D call given in the table. TRBV21-1 is classified as a pseudogene. This CDR3 spans 16 amino acids.

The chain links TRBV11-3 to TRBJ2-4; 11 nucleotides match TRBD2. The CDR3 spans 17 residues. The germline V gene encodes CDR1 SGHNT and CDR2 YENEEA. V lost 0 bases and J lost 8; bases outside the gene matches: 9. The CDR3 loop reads CASSLDGASGRRDIQYF. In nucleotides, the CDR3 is TGTGCCAGCAGCTTAGATGGGGCTAGCGGGAGGAGGGACATTCAGTACTTC. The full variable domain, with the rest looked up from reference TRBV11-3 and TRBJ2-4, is EAGVVQSPRYKIIEKKQPVAFWCNPISGHNTLYWYLQNLGQGPELLIRYENEEAVDDSQLPKDRFSAERLKGVDSTLKIQPAELGDSAVYLCASSLDGASGRRDIQYFGAGTRLSVL.

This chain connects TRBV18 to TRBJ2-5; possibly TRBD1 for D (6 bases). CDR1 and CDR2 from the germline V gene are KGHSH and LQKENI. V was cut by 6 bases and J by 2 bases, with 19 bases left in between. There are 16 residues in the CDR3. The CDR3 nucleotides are TGTGCCAGCTCCCCTAGAAACACAGGGTGGCAAGAGACCCAGTACTTC. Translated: CASSPRNTGWQETQYF.

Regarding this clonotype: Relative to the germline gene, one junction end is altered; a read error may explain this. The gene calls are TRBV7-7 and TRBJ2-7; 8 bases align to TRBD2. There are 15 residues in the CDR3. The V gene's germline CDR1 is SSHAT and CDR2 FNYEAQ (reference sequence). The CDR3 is CASSVASGSPYEQYF. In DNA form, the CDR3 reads TGTGCCAGCAGCGTAGCAAGCGGGAGCCCCTACGAGCAGTACTTC. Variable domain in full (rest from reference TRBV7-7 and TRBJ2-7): GAGVSQSPRYKVTKRGQDVTLRCDPISSHATLYWYQQALGQGPEFLTYFNYEAQPDKSGLPSDRFSAERPEGSISTLTIQRTEQRDSAMYRCASSVASGSPYEQYFGPGTRLTVT.

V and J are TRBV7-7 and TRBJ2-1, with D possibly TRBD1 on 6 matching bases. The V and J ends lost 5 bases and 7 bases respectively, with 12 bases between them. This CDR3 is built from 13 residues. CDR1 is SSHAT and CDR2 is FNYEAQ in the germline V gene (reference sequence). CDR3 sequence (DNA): TGTGCCAGCAGCCCCTACAGGGTTAATGAGCAGTTCTTC. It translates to CASSPYRVNEQFF.

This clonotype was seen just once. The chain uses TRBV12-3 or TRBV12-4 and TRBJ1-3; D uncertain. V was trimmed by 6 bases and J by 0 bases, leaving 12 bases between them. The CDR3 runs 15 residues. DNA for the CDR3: TGTGCCAGCAGACTAACTGGGAGCTCTGGAAACACCATATATTTT. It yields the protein CASRLTGSSGNTIYF.

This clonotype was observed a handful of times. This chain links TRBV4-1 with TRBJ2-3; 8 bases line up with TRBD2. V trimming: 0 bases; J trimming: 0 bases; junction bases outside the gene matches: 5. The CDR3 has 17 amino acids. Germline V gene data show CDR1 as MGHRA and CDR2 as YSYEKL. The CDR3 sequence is CASSQDPAGVSTDTQYF. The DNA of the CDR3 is TGCGCCAGCAGCCAAGACCCAGCGGGGGTGAGCACAGATACGCAGTATTTT.